The rows below give T cell receptor beta chains drawn from one sample of a study of post-analysis software for immune sequencing data. Each CDR3 protein gets one entry after TCRdb re-called the PCR reads with MiXCR. The sample yields about 760,000 distinct CDR3 sequences, about 32% seen once. Sequenced input: blood. All receptors come from a girl between 5 and 17 years old with multiple sclerosis. Each CDR3 is given with its conserved first and last residue. A D gene is named only where the DNA matches it firmly. Part of the rows lack a size; the others show once, few, many or a class for expanded clones.

cdr3_length	clone_size	j_call	d_call	v_call	cdr3_nt	cdr3_aa
15	few	TRBJ1-2	.	TRBV4-3	TGCGCCAGCAGTCCCAGAGCTAGACAGAACTATGGCTACACCTTC	CASSPRARQNYGYTF
16	once	TRBJ1-4	.	TRBV19	TGTGCCAGTAGAACAGGATCGTTTGGAACTAATGAAAAACTGTTTTTT	CASRTGSFGTNEKLFF
13	.	TRBJ1-2	.	TRBV7-2	TGTGCCAGCAGCTTAGACGGATGGATCGGCTACACCTTC	CASSLDGWIGYTF
14	.	TRBJ2-3	.	TRBV10-2	TGCGCCAGCACCGACGGGACGGGTCAGGATACGCAGTATTTT	CASTDGTGQDTQYF
13	.	TRBJ2-7	.	TRBV10-2	TGCGCCAGCAGTGAGGCTAGCTCCTACGAGCAGTACTTC	CASSEASSYEQYF
17	once	TRBJ2-1	TRBD2	TRBV3-1	TGTGCCAGCAGCCATAAGAGGACTAGCGGACTTTACGATGAGCAGTTCTTC	CASSHKRTSGLYDEQFF
17	.	TRBJ2-7	TRBD2	TRBV14	TGTGCCAGCAGCCAAGATATTGCGGCGGGAGGGCCCTACGAGCAGTACTTC	CASSQDIAAGGPYEQYF
17	few	TRBJ2-3	.	TRBV28	TGTGCCAGCAGTTTTTCGGGACTCATCGGGTCCACAGATACGCAGTATTTT	CASSFSGLIGSTDTQYF
13	.	TRBJ1-5	.	TRBV27	TGCGCCAGCAGATACAGGGGCAATCAGCCCCAGCATTTT	CASRYRGNQPQHF
14	.	TRBJ2-7	TRBD2	TRBV28	TGTGCCAGCAGTCTTGGACTAGCGGGGGGGCAGCAGTACTTC	CASSLGLAGGQQYF
14	few	TRBJ2-6	.	TRBV3-1	TGTGCCAGCAGCCCCTCGCTTGGGGCCAACGTCCTGACTTTC	CASSPSLGANVLTF
13	many	TRBJ2-1	.	TRBV7-2	TGTGCCAGCAGCCCCCGGAGGGGGGATGAGCAGTTCTTC	CASSPRRGDEQFF
12	.	TRBJ2-7	.	TRBV6-1	TGTGCCAGCAGTGAACAGGACTACGAGCAGTACTTC	CASSEQDYEQYF
17	few	TRBJ2-2	TRBD2	TRBV14	TGTGCCAGCAGCCTCGAACTAGCGGGAGTTTGGACCGGGGAGCTGTTTTTT	CASSLELAGVWTGELFF
14	.	TRBJ2-4	TRBD1	TRBV27	TGTGCCAGCCAAAGAGGGACAGGGTTCGGCATTCAGTACTTC	CASQRGTGFGIQYF
13	many	TRBJ2-5	.	TRBV29-1	TGCAGCGTTGCTGCGACAGGGAGGGAGACCCAGTACTTC	CSVAATGRETQYF
16	few	TRBJ2-7	.	TRBV7-8	TGTGCCAGCAGCCAATACCGCGCAGGGATTCCCTACGAGCAGTACTTC	CASSQYRAGIPYEQYF
14	few	TRBJ2-5	.	TRBV20-1	TGCAGTGCTACGTCCCGCCGGGAACAAGAGACCCAGTACTTC	CSATSRREQETQYF
16	.	TRBJ2-4	.	TRBV5-5	TGTGCCAGCAGCATGCGCACATGGGGAGCCAAAAACATTCAGTACTTC	CASSMRTWGAKNIQYF
12	.	TRBJ1-5	.	TRBV6-1	TGTGCCAGCAGGGAGGTCAATCAGCCCCAGCATTTT	CASREVNQPQHF
11	few	TRBJ2-7	.	TRBV6-1	TGTGCCAGCAGTAAAAAGTGGGAGCAGTACTTC	CASSKKWEQYF
15	many	TRBJ2-5	.	TRBV11-2	TGTGCCAGCAGCTTAGATTCGGGGGGCGGGGAGACCCAGTACTTC	CASSLDSGGGETQYF
15	.	TRBJ1-5	TRBD1	TRBV6-6	TGTGCCAGCAGTTATGGGGGACAGGGAGATCAGCCCCAGCATTTT	CASSYGGQGDQPQHF
16	.	TRBJ2-3	TRBD1	TRBV6-5	TGTGCCAGCCGGGACAGGGGTCAACTAGGTACAGATACGCAGTATTTT	CASRDRGQLGTDTQYF
14	.	TRBJ2-5	TRBD2	TRBV20-1	TGCAGTGCTAGAGGAGCGGGAGGTCAAGAGACCCAGTACTTC	CSARGAGGQETQYF
15	.	TRBJ1-1	TRBD1	TRBV5-1	TGCGCCAGCGCAGGGGGCTTCGCCGTAGGCACTGAAGCTTTCTTT	CASAGGFAVGTEAFF
17	once	TRBJ2-2	.	TRBV4-3	TGCGCCAGCAGCCAAGATAGGCAGGGGTACGGCACCGGGGAGCTGTTTTTT	CASSQDRQGYGTGELFF
14	.	TRBJ1-2	.	TRBV5-1	TGCGCCAGCAGCTTGGCCATGGCAGGCCATGGCTACACCTTC	CASSLAMAGHGYTF
13	.	TRBJ2-7	.	TRBV20-1	TGCAGTGCTAGCCTAGAGGACACCTACGAGCAGTACTTC	CSASLEDTYEQYF
14	.	TRBJ1-1	.	TRBV20-1	TGCAGTGCTAGAGATAGCAGGGGGAACACTGAAGCTTTCTTT	CSARDSRGNTEAFF
16	few	TRBJ2-3	.	TRBV10-3	TGTGCCATCAGCGTACAGGGCCTTGTTTCCACAGATACGCAGTATTTT	CAISVQGLVSTDTQYF
14	.	TRBJ2-7	TRBD1	TRBV15	TGTGCCACTCGACGGACAGGTCTTTCCTACGAGCAGTACTTC	CATRRTGLSYEQYF
18	few	TRBJ2-7	TRBD2	TRBV7-2	TGTGCCAGCAGCTTAGAGACAGGGTGGGGACTAGCGGGCTACGAGCAGTACTTC	CASSLETGWGLAGYEQYF
15	.	TRBJ1-5	.	TRBV6-6	TGTGCCAGCAGGTCGGGACGGTATGGCAATCAGCCCCAGCATTTT	CASRSGRYGNQPQHF
15	few	TRBJ1-2	.	TRBV5-1	TGCGCCAGCAGCTGGGTCCCCCAGGAGCGGACCGGCTACACCTTC	CASSWVPQERTGYTF